The clone carrying this T cell receptor (beta chain) was seen many times. Its antigen remains unknown. This sample is drawn from a study of Graves' ophthalmopathy and Graves' hyperthyroidism. Study results and caveats: Cross-validated, the 13-signature model showed 87.88%/81.08% sensitivity/specificity, and 80%/75% in the test set.

Amplified material comprised TCR beta CDR3 regions derived from RNA transcripts. First-round RT-PCR used HTBI primers; second-round multiplex PCR followed. Each CDR3 protein is one row after TCRdb ran MiXCR on the multiplex PCR reads. The sample carries approximately 540,000 distinct CDR3 sequences, approximately 35% recorded once. Germline V gene lookup returns CDR1 SEHNR and CDR2 FQNEAQ (reference sequence). CDR3 size: 17 residues. The V segment lost 1 base and the J segment 3 bases; nucleotides outside the gene matches: 11. The V and J genes are TRBV7-9 and TRBJ2-7; 8 nucleotides agree with TRBD1. Sequences were obtained from peripheral blood or thyroid tissue (not recorded which). The TCR originated in an adult man with Graves' hyperthyroidism. CDR3 DNA sequence: TGTGCCAGCAGCTTAGGGGGGGTGACAGGGGCCTACTACGAGCAGTACTTC. Amino acids: CASSLGGVTGAYYEQYF.